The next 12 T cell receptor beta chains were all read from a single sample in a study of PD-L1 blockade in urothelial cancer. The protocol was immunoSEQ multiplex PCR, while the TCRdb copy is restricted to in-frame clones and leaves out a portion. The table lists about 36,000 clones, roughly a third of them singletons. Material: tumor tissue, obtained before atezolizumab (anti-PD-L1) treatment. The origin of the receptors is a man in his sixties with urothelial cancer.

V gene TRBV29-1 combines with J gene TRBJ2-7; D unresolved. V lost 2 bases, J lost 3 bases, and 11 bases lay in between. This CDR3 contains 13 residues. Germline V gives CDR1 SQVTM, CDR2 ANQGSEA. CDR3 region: CSVEPRCLYEQYF. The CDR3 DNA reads TGCAGCGTTGAACCCAGGTGTCTCTACGAGCAGTACTTC.

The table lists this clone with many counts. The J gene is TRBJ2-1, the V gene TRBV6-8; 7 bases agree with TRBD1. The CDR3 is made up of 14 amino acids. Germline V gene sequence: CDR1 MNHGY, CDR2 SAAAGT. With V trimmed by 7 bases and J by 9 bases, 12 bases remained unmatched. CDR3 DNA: TGTGCCAGCATTACGCCACAGGGGTCGGTTGAGCAGTTCTTC. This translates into CASITPQGSVEQFF.

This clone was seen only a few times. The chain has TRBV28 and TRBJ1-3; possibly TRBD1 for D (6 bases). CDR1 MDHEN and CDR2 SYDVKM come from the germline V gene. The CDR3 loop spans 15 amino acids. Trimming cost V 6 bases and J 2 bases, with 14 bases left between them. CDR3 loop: CASSFPRTAGNTIYF. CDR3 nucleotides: TGTGCCAGCAGCTTCCCCCGGACAGCTGGAAACACCATATATTTT.

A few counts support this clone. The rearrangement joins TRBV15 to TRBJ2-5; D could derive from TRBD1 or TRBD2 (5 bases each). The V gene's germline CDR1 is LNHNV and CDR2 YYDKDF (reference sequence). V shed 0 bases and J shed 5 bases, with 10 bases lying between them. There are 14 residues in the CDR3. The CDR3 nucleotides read TGTGCCACCAGCAGAGAGGGACGAGGGGAGACCCAGTACTTC. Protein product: CATSREGRGETQYF.

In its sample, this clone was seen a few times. CDR3 in DNA: TGTGCCAGTAGTATGGGGGGGGCTGGCAATCAGCCCCAGCATTTT. Translating gives CASSMGGAGNQPQHF. This rearrangement joins TRBV19 to TRBJ1-5; D may be TRBD1 (6 bases). V shed 3 bases and J shed 2 bases, with 11 bases lying between them. Germline V gene data show CDR1 as LNHDA and CDR2 as SQIVND (reference sequence). The CDR3 has 15 residues.

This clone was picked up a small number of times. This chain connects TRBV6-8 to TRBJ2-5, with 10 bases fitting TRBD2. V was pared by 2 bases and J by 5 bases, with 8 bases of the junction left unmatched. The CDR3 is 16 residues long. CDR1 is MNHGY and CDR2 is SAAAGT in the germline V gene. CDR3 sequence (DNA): TGTGCCAGCAGTTACGGTCAACTAGCGGGGCGGGAGACCCAGTACTTC. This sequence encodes CASSYGQLAGRETQYF.

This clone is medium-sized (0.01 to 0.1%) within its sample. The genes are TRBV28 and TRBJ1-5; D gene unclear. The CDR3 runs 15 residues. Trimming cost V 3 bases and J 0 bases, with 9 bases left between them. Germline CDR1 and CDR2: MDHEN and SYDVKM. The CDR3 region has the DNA TGTGCCAGCAGTTTGGTAGCAAATAGCAATCAGCCCCAGCATTTT. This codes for CASSLVANSNQPQHF.

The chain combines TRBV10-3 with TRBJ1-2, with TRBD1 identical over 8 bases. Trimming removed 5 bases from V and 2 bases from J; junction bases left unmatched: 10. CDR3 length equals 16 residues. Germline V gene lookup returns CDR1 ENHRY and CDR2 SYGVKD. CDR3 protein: CAISQTYRGTNYGYTF. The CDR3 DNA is TGTGCCATCAGTCAAACCTACAGGGGGACCAACTATGGCTACACCTTC.

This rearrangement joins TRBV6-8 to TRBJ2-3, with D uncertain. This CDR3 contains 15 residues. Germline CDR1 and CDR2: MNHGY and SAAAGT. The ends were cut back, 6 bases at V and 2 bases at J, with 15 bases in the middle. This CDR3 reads CASSSTGRVTDTQYF. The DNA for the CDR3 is TGTGCCAGCAGCTCGACTGGACGAGTCACAGATACGCAGTATTTT.

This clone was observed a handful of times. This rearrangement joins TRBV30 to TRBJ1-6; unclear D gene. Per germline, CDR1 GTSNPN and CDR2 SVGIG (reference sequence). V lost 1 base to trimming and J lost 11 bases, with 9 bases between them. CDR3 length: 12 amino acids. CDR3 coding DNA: TGTGCCTGGAGTGGGGGTAACCCACCCCTCCACTTT. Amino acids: CAWSGGNPPLHF.

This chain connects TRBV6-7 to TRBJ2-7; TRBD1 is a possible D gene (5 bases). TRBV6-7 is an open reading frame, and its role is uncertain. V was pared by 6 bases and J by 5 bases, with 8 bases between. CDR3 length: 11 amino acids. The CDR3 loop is CASRKGNEQYF. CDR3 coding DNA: TGTGCCAGCAGAAAGGGGAACGAGCAGTACTTC.

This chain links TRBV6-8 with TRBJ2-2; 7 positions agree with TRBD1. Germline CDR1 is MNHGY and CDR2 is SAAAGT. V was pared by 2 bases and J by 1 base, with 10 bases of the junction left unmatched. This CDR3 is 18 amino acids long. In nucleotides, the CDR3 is TGTGCCAGCAGTTACACGGATCCCGGGACAGTGAACACCGGGGAGCTGTTTTTT. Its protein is CASSYTDPGTVNTGELFF.